The present entry profiles one T cell receptor (beta chain) with its context. The CDR3 consists of 14 residues. CDR1 is SNHLY, CDR2 FYNNEI, per germline. The V gene lost 7 bases and the J gene lost 6 bases, with 16 bases spanning the gap. The data are from a study of cytotoxic CD8 clonotypes in ibrutinib-treated CLL. Targeted sequencing depth ranged from 1 in 200,000 to 1 in 1 million T cells. The table came from immunoSEQ multiplex PCR; TCRdb's copy has only in-frame clones and leaves some out. The sample carries about 56,000 clones, around 55% recorded once. This receptor was identified in a human donor with chronic lymphocytic leukemia. The chain combines TRBV2 with TRBJ2-1; D gene uncertain. The specimen was PBMCs, collected after 24 months of ibrutinib treatment. This chain's CDR3 is CASISWDLTNEQFF. In nucleotides, the CDR3 is TGTGCCAGCATCTCGTGGGATCTTACCAATGAGCAGTTCTTC.